The next 10 T cell receptor beta chains were all read from a single sample in a study of cytomegalovirus exposure and HLA in healthy donors. The PCR employed 60 Vbeta primers together with 13 Jbeta primers. Sequencing used immunoSEQ multiplex PCR; TCRdb keeps in-frame clones, though not all of them. Among more than 95,000 clones, 55% to 65% were seen once, and the ten largest hold 8% to 9.5%. Material: PBMCs. The receptors were gathered from a woman in her thirties or forties in good health and CMV-seropositive.

The chain's CDR3 is CSAGGGGPGYEQYF. CDR3 coding DNA: TGCAGCGCGGGGGGAGGGGGGCCTGGCTACGAGCAGTACTTC. The chain has TRBV29-1 and TRBJ2-7; tentative D call: TRBD2 (7 bases). The CDR3 is made up of 14 amino acids. Trimming removed 7 bases from V and 3 bases from J, with 19 bases in between. Germline loops: CDR1 SQVTM, CDR2 ANQGSEA.

This clone has just a few counts. Written as DNA, the CDR3 is TGTGCCAGCAGCTTAGATGGGACAGGGGCAGGAAACACCATATATTTT. It is translated as CASSLDGTGAGNTIYF. V usage is TRBV7-2 and J usage is TRBJ1-3, with 10 bases fitting TRBD1. Germline CDR1 and CDR2: SGHTA and FQGNSA. V lost 1 base and J lost 4; bases outside the gene matches: 4. The CDR3 covers 16 residues.

The chain uses TRBV7-8 and TRBJ2-5; D uncertain. Deletions cut 2 bases from V and 2 bases from J, with 9 bases between. This CDR3 is built from 14 residues. From germline, CDR1 is SGHVS and CDR2 FQNEAQ. This CDR3 reads CASSLMADQETQYF. The DNA for the CDR3 is TGTGCCAGCAGCTTAATGGCAGATCAAGAGACCCAGTACTTC.

V gene TRBV4-1 combines with J gene TRBJ1-1, with TRBD1 matching 9 bases. Per the germline V gene, CDR1 is MGHRA and CDR2 is YSYEKL. J gave up 3 bases and V 4 bases, and 9 bases lay outside the gene matches. The CDR3 runs 16 residues. In DNA, the CDR3 is TGCGCCAGCAGCCTTTATACAGGGGGCGGGGACACTGAAGCTTTCTTT. Its translation is CASSLYTGGGDTEAFF.

The rearrangement joins TRBV7-9 to TRBJ1-1; 7 bases are shared with TRBD1. Trimming cost V 0 bases and J 7 bases; bases outside gene matches: 5. Germline V gene lookup returns CDR1 SEHNR and CDR2 FQNEAQ (reference sequence). The CDR3 runs to 14 residues. The CDR3 DNA reads as TGTGCCAGCAGCTTAGCGGTCGGGACAGTTGAAGCTTTCTTT. Amino acids: CASSLAVGTVEAFF.

This clone was picked up a small number of times. V and J are TRBV7-6 and TRBJ1-6; a possible D gene is TRBD1 (6 bases). The CDR3 loop spans 15 amino acids. Trimming stripped 1 base from V and 9 bases from J, with 13 bases between. Looked up from germline, CDR1 is SGHVS and CDR2 is FNYEAQ. This CDR3 is CASSLGDRKTSPLHF. The CDR3, as DNA: TGTGCCAGCAGCTTAGGTGACAGGAAAACTTCACCCCTCCACTTT. The full variable domain, rest sourced from reference TRBV7-6 and TRBJ1-6, is GAGVSQSPRYKVTKRGQDVALRCDPISGHVSLYWYRQALGQGPEFLTYFNYEAQQDKSGLPNDRFSAERPEGSISTLTIQRTEQRDSAMYRCASSLGDRKTSPLHFGNGTRLTVT.

This clone was counted a few times. The chain has TRBV5-8 and TRBJ1-1, with D possibly TRBD1 on 6 matching bases. The V and J ends lost 3 bases and 1 base respectively, with 10 bases between them. The CDR3 sequence is 14 residues long. CDR1 is SGHTS, CDR2 YDEGEE, per germline. The CDR3 protein is CASSYRVRNTEAFF. In nucleotides, the CDR3 is TGTGCCAGCAGCTACAGGGTACGGAACACTGAAGCTTTCTTT.

The chain couples TRBV7-2 to TRBJ1-4; the match to TRBD1 covers 7 bases. This CDR3 has 15 amino acids. V dropped 4 bases and J dropped 8; count of bases not matched to a gene: 10. Germline lookup yields CDR1 SGHTA and CDR2 FQGNSA. In DNA form, the CDR3 reads TGTGCCAGCAGCTCGATGACAGGGATACGCGAAAAACTGTTTTTT. Protein sequence: CASSSMTGIREKLFF.

This clone has only a few counts. The chain couples TRBV5-4 to TRBJ2-2; TRBD2 might be the D (5 bases). V was shortened by 0 bases and J by 7 bases, with 10 bases between the two germline ends. The CDR3 has 14 amino acids. Germline values: CDR1 SGHNT, CDR2 YYREEE (reference sequence). The CDR3 reads CASSLELGSGELFF. CDR3 in DNA: TGTGCCAGCAGCTTGGAACTAGGAAGCGGGGAGCTGTTTTTT.

The count of this clone is one. The chain couples TRBV12-2 to TRBJ2-7; TRBD2, the table's D call, was not compared with the DNA. TRBV12-2 is deemed a pseudogene. The CDR3 is made up of 18 amino acids. For the CDR3, the DNA is TGTGCAAGTCGCTTAGAAGGTCGAGGGAGGGCCATTTTCCACGAGCAGTACTTC. Translated: CASRLEGRGRAIFHEQYF.